These T cell receptor beta chains were read from a single sample in a study of neoadjuvant nivolumab and ipilimumab in lung cancer. Only in-frame clones appear in the TCRdb table, and some are missing; sequencing was by immunoSEQ multiplex PCR. The table shows 30,000 to 35,000 clones, with around 90% occurring only once. Source: peripheral blood, taken after neoadjuvant nivolumab, alone or with ipilimumab, at or shortly before surgery. Receptors originate from an adult with non-small cell lung cancer. Both conserved end residues are part of each CDR3. A D gene is named only where the DNA matches it firmly. Not all rows give a size; the values are once, few, many and, for expanded clones, a class.

abundance,j_gene,v_gene,d_gene,CDR3aa,CDR3nt
-,TRBJ2-7,TRBV10-1,-,CASSSGSGEQYF,TGCGCCAGCAGTTCAGGGTCAGGCGAGCAGTACTTC
-,TRBJ1-2,TRBV28,-,CASSLLRGVIYGYTF,TGTGCCAGCAGTTTATTACGGGGGGTTATTTATGGCTACACCTTC
-,TRBJ2-7,TRBV5-1,-,CASSFGPEYEQYF,TGCGCCAGCAGCTTTGGGCCCGAATACGAGCAGTACTTC
-,TRBJ1-4,TRBV5-4,-,CASSLGLAGPKSEKLFF,TGTGCCAGCAGCTTGGGACTCGCAGGGCCAAAATCTGAAAAACTGTTTTTT
once,TRBJ2-3,TRBV4-2,-,CASSQEAFGADTQYF,TGTGCCAGCAGCCAAGAAGCGTTCGGGGCAGATACGCAGTATTTT
-,TRBJ1-1,TRBV5-4,-,CASSLTGSGQAFF,TGTGCCAGCAGCTTGACAGGGTCGGGGCAAGCTTTCTTT
-,TRBJ2-1,TRBV7-3,TRBD1,CASSLGQGSYNEQFF,TGTGCCAGCAGCCTCGGACAGGGGTCCTACAATGAGCAGTTCTTC
-,TRBJ1-3,TRBV29-1,TRBD1,CSANQGGSGNTIYF,TGCAGCGCGAACCAGGGGGGCTCTGGAAACACCATATATTTT
once,TRBJ2-3,TRBV10-3,-,CAISESPGGDTQYF,TGTGCCATCAGTGAGTCTCCCGGGGGAGATACGCAGTATTTT
-,TRBJ1-1,TRBV5-1,TRBD1,CASSFGQGEAFF,TGCGCCAGCAGCTTCGGACAGGGGGAAGCTTTCTTT
-,TRBJ1-1,TRBV29-1,TRBD1,CSADRGGNTEAFF,TGCAGCGCCGACAGGGGAGGGAACACTGAAGCTTTCTTT
-,TRBJ2-5,TRBV13,TRBD2,CASSLMGLAEETQYF,TGTGCCAGCAGCCTCATGGGGCTAGCGGAAGAGACCCAGTACTTC
-,TRBJ2-7,TRBV5-5,-,CASSLTRVLSYEQYF,TGTGCCAGCAGCTTGACAAGGGTGCTCTCCTACGAGCAGTACTTC
once,TRBJ1-4,TRBV6-5,-,CASSYETTNEKLFF,TGTGCCAGCAGTTACGAGACAACTAATGAAAAACTGTTTTTT
-,TRBJ2-1,TRBV7-9,TRBD2,CASSSLTSGAYNEQFF,TGTGCCAGCAGCTCCCTAACTAGCGGAGCCTACAATGAGCAGTTCTTC
-,TRBJ1-2,TRBV5-1,TRBD1,CASSPPVDRGYGYTF,TGCGCCAGCAGCCCACCCGTGGACAGGGGATATGGCTACACCTTC
-,TRBJ2-5,TRBV5-6,TRBD2,CASSLEGLAGETQYF,TGTGCCAGCAGCTTGGAGGGACTAGCTGGCGAGACCCAGTACTTC
-,TRBJ2-6,TRBV18,-,CASSRQITGTGANVLTF,TGTGCCAGCTCACGTCAAATTACAGGGACCGGGGCCAACGTCCTGACTTTC
-,TRBJ2-1,TRBV7-9,-,CASSSTTSNNEQFF,TGTGCCAGCAGCTCTACTACGAGCAACAATGAGCAGTTCTTC
-,TRBJ1-4,TRBV4-1,TRBD1,CASSQPGQPNEKLFF,TGCGCCAGCAGCCAGCCGGGACAGCCTAATGAAAAACTGTTTTTT
-,TRBJ2-3,TRBV5-1,TRBD2,CASSPGTSGRDTQYF,TGCGCCAGCAGCCCCGGGACTAGCGGGAGAGATACGCAGTATTTT
-,TRBJ1-3,TRBV9,TRBD1,CASTGTGGRGPGNTIYF,TGTGCCAGCACCGGGACAGGGGGCAGAGGGCCTGGAAACACCATATATTTT